Following are 12 T cell receptor beta chains from one sample sequenced in a study of T cell responses to AZD1222 COVID-19 vaccine. Produced via immunoSEQ multiplex PCR; TCRdb's table is partial and in-frame only. The data show nearly 110,000 clones, roughly 88% seen once. Specimen: peripheral blood, collected on day 0 of AZD1222 vaccination. The receptor set was obtained from an adult in good health.

The gene calls are TRBV7-9 and TRBJ1-4; tentatively, D is TRBD1 (5 bases). Germline assignment: CDR1 SEHNR and CDR2 FQNEAQ (reference sequence). Trimming shortened V by 5 bases and J by 9 bases, and 10 bases separated the two germline ends. CDR3 size: 12 residues. CDR3 nucleotide sequence: TGTGCCAGCAGCCTGGACACCCAAAAACTGTTTTTT. Translating it yields CASSLDTQKLFF.

This sequence joins TRBV4-1 and TRBJ2-3; 13 bases map to TRBD2. V shed 1 base, J shed 4 bases, and the junction held 11 bases outside the gene matches. This CDR3 region has 19 residues. Germline assignment: CDR1 MGHRA and CDR2 YSYEKL. The CDR3 loop reads CASSQGRTSGRSRADTQYF. The CDR3 DNA reads as TGCGCCAGCAGCCAAGGAAGGACTAGCGGGAGATCTAGGGCAGATACGCAGTATTTT.

This clone was counted a few times. The rearrangement links TRBV27 to TRBJ2-3; D possibly matches TRBD1 or TRBD2 (5 bases each). The germline V gene has CDR1 MNHEY and CDR2 SMNVEV (reference sequence). The CDR3 loop spans 14 amino acids. Trimming removed 6 bases at V and 5 bases at J, with 15 bases between. The CDR3, as DNA: TGTGCCAGCAGAATGGGGACCGGCGGAGATACGCAGTATTTT. As protein: CASRMGTGGDTQYF.

This sequence joins TRBV19 and TRBJ1-2; maybe TRBD1 (5 bases). Germline V lookup: CDR1 LNHDA, CDR2 SQIVND (reference sequence). Between the trimmed V and J ends, which lost 3 bases and 8 bases, there was a span of 22 bases. The CDR3 is made up of 16 amino acids. The CDR3 coding sequence is TGTGCCAGTAGTATTGGGGCCGGGATATCATCAGGCGGCTACACCTTC. It codes for CASSIGAGISSGGYTF.

CDR3 sequence: CASSLTRGNYGYTF. The CDR3 DNA is TGTGCCAGCAGCTTAACCAGGGGGAACTATGGCTACACCTTC. The chain employs TRBV7-3 and TRBJ1-2, with 7 positions matching TRBD1. V lost 0 bases to trimming and J lost 2 bases; unmatched junction nucleotides: 0. Germline values: CDR1 SGHTA, CDR2 FQGTGA. The CDR3 has 14 residues.

The chain has TRBV28 and TRBJ2-2, with a weak D call TRBD2 (6 bases). The germline gives CDR1 MDHEN, CDR2 SYDVKM. V gave up 2 bases and J gave up 4 bases, with 8 bases separating them. The CDR3 is made up of 14 amino acids. The CDR3 spells CASSLAGFTGELFF. DNA for the CDR3: TGTGCCAGCAGTTTAGCGGGGTTCACCGGGGAGCTGTTTTTT.

The V gene is TRBV11-2, the J gene TRBJ2-7; 7 bases match TRBD2. CDR1 and CDR2 from the germline V gene are SGHAT and FQNNGV. The CDR3 loop spans 15 amino acids. After removal of 1 base from V and 1 base from J, the junction contained 4 bases not matched to a gene. This CDR3 is CASSLGREHSYEQYF. CDR3 in DNA: TGTGCCAGCAGCTTAGGGCGGGAGCATTCCTACGAGCAGTACTTC.

The chain is built from TRBV3-1 (or the pseudogene TRBV3-2) and TRBJ1-2; no firm D call. Germline V lookup: CDR1 LGHDT, CDR2 YNNKEL (reference sequence). V lost 1 base, J lost 5 bases, and 14 bases lay in between. CDR3 size: 15 residues. As DNA, the CDR3 is TGTGCCAGCAGCCAAGGAGCGGGGAAGCGTTATGGCTACACCTTC. Amino acids: CASSQGAGKRYGYTF.

This chain links TRBV7-9 with TRBJ2-1; the D is unclear. This CDR3 has 14 amino acids. The V gene's germline CDR1 is SEHNR and CDR2 FQNEAQ (reference sequence). V lost 5 bases to trimming and J lost 6 bases, with 14 bases between them. CDR3: CASSLTLGVNEQFF. CDR3 sequence (DNA): TGTGCCAGCAGCCTAACCCTAGGCGTCAATGAGCAGTTCTTC.

Turning to this clone: The germline gene is not matched at one end of the junction; a read error may be the cause. The chain combines TRBV7-7 with TRBJ2-3, with 8 bases aligning to TRBD2. The CDR3 contains 15 residues. Germline values: CDR1 SSHAT, CDR2 FNYEAQ (reference sequence). The CDR3 sequence is CASSLSRLASDTQYF. Here the CDR3 DNA reads TGTGCTAGCAGCTTATCCCGACTAGCGTCAGATACGCAGTATTTT. Full variable domain (missing parts from reference TRBV7-7 and TRBJ2-3): GAGVSQSPRYKVTKRGQDVTLRCDPISSHATLYWYQQALGQGPEFLTYFNYEAQPDKSGLPSDRFSAERPEGSISTLTIQRTEQRDSAMYRCASSLSRLASDTQYFGPGTRLTVL.

The J gene is TRBJ1-2, the V gene TRBV5-5; D remains ambiguous. The CDR3 covers 16 residues. The germline V gene encodes CDR1 SGHKS and CDR2 YYEKEE (reference sequence). V was trimmed by 0 bases and J by 0 bases, leaving 12 bases between them. The CDR3 nucleotides are TGTGCCAGCAGCTTGGTGGGCAGAATGGCTAACTATGGCTACACCTTC. It codes for CASSLVGRMANYGYTF.

The chain carries TRBV27 and TRBJ1-6; 8 positions agree with TRBD1. V was clipped by 4 bases and J by 10 bases; unmatched bases: 12. CDR1 and CDR2 (germline): MNHEY, SMNVEV (reference sequence). The CDR3 is 16 amino acids. This CDR3 reads CASSSRTGIKGSPLHF. The CDR3 coding sequence is TGTGCCAGCAGTTCGCGGACAGGGATTAAAGGGTCACCCCTCCACTTT.